This TCR beta chain was retrieved from a study of shared clonotypes between healthy human individuals. About this clone itself: Other nucleotide sequences from this sample produce the same CDR3.

Clones were sequenced by immunoSEQ multiplex PCR, and TCRdb holds only the in-frame ones, with some missing. The data contain a few million clones, around nine tenths of them singletons. V lost 4 bases to trimming and J lost 4 bases, with 7 bases between them. CDR1 and CDR2 from the germline V gene are SGHRS and YFSETQ. The CDR3 length is 12 residues. Sequenced material: naive CD4+ T cells sorted from blood. The subset is: CD45RA+ positively selected. This receptor was taken from a man aged 18-30 years in good health. The rearrangement links TRBV5-1 to TRBJ2-3; D unclear. The CDR3 reads CASSREADTQYF. CDR3 DNA sequence: TGCGCCAGCAGCAGGGAAGCAGATACGCAGTATTTT. Full variable domain (missing parts from reference TRBV5-1 and TRBJ2-3): KAGVTQTPRYLIKTRGQQVTLSCSPISGHRSVSWYQQTPGQGLQFLFEYFSETQRNKGNFPGRFSGRQFSNSRSEMNVSTLELGDSALYLCASSREADTQYFGPGTRLTVL.